Below, 6 T cell receptor beta chains from the same sample are listed, as sequenced in a study of identical twins. TCRdb reanalysed the 5' RACE reads using MiXCR and keeps one entry per CDR3 protein. The table lists 450,000 to 500,000 distinct CDR3 sequences, roughly an eighth of them singletons, with approximately 0.98% in the top ten. The same data also went into a second study, on yellow fever vaccine responses in identical twins.

Material for sequencing was CD4+ T cells sorted from blood. The source is a woman younger than 30 in good health.

Only a few counts were recorded for this clonotype. This chain connects TRBV7-9 to TRBJ2-6; D ambiguous. The CDR3 is 16 amino acids. V was clipped by 1 base and J by 0 bases, with 7 bases between them. Germline loops: CDR1 SEHNR, CDR2 FQNEAQ (reference sequence). The CDR3 region has the DNA TGTGCCAGCAGCTTAGGGCCGTCCTCTGGGGCCAACGTCCTGACTTTC. Its protein is CASSLGPSSGANVLTF.

The V and J genes are TRBV3-1 and TRBJ2-1, with 13 bases fitting TRBD2. The CDR3 is made up of 17 amino acids. Unmatched junction bases numbered 18, after V lost 10 bases and J lost 9 bases. Germline V lookup: CDR1 LGHDT, CDR2 YNNKEL (reference sequence). This CDR3 reads CATTKDKTSGRPREQFF. The CDR3, as DNA: TGTGCCACCACCAAAGATAAGACTAGCGGGAGGCCACGTGAGCAGTTCTTC.

This clonotype was counted between two and nine times. The junction departs from the called germline gene at one end, perhaps through a read error. The chain is built from TRBV27 and TRBJ2-7; 9 bases fit TRBD1. This CDR3 comprises 13 residues. Germline CDR1 reads MNHEY; CDR2 reads SMNVEV (reference sequence). The CDR3 DNA reads as TGTGCCAGCACCCTACCTCCCCGGGACAGGGAAGTCTTC. Translation: CASTLPPRDREVF.

This clonotype has more than one count but fewer than ten. This chain joins TRBV7-6 and TRBJ2-2; TRBD2 agrees at 8 bases. V lost 5 bases to trimming and J lost 1 base; unmatched junction nucleotides: 12. This CDR3 has 18 amino acids. The germline CDR1 and CDR2 sequences are SGHVS and FNYEAQ. The chain's CDR3 is CASSPQGGGRLNTGELFF. The DNA for the CDR3 is TGTGCCAGCAGCCCCCAAGGCGGGGGGCGTCTGAACACCGGGGAGCTGTTTTTT.

The genes are TRBV10-2 and TRBJ2-1, with TRBD2 identical over 11 bases. The CDR3 has 13 residues. Germline V gene lookup returns CDR1 WSHSY and CDR2 SAAADI. V shed 9 bases, J shed 10 bases, and the junction held 8 bases outside the gene matches. DNA for the CDR3: TGCGCCAGTGGACTAGCGGGTCATTCGGAGCAGTTCTTC. Translation gives CASGLAGHSEQFF.

This clonotype was observed at least ten times. This rearrangement joins TRBV29-1 to TRBJ2-1; TRBD2 matches 8 bases. Germline V lookup: CDR1 SQVTM, CDR2 ANQGSEA. CDR3 length: 16 residues. The V segment lost 4 bases and the J segment 2 bases; nucleotides outside the gene matches: 10. The CDR3 protein is CSVGLQRGKAYNEQFF. The DNA of the CDR3 is TGCAGCGTTGGTCTCCAGCGGGGGAAGGCCTACAATGAGCAGTTCTTC.